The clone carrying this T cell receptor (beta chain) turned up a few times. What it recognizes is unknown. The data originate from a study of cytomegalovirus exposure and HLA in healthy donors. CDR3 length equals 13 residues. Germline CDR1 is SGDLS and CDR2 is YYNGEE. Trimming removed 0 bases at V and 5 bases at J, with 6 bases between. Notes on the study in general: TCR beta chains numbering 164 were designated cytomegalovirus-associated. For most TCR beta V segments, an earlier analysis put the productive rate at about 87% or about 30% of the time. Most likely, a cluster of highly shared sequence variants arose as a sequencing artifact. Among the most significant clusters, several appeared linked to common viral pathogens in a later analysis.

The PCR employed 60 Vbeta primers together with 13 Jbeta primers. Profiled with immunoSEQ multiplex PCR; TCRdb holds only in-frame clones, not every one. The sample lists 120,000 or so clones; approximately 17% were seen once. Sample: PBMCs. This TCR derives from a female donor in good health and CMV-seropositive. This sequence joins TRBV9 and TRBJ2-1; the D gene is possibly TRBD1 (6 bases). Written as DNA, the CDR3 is TGTGCCAGCAGCGTAGACAGGGACAATGAGCAGTTCTTC. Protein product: CASSVDRDNEQFF.